These 30 T cell receptor beta chains were all obtained from the same sample, sequenced in a study of early T cells in non-severe SARS-CoV-2 infection. In TCRdb, the 5' RACE reads were re-called with MiXCR into one record per CDR3 protein. The profile shows about 48,000 distinct CDR3 sequences, about 7.8% of them singletons. Sequences were obtained from whole blood. These receptors were taken from an adult who was a healthcare worker with PCR-confirmed SARS-CoV-2 infection or an uninfected control (not recorded which).

This clonotype was recorded many times. The chain carries TRBV29-1 and TRBJ2-3; D may be TRBD1 (5 bases). CDR1 SQVTM and CDR2 ANQGSEA come from the germline V gene. Trimming took off 8 bases at V and 2 bases at J, with 17 bases between the two ends. The CDR3 contains 14 residues. CDR3 residues: CSTDRQIITDTQYF. Written as DNA, the CDR3 is TGCAGCACCGACCGACAGATTATCACAGATACGCAGTATTTT.

This clonotype was recorded many times. J is TRBJ1-1 and V is TRBV25-1, with 7 bases fitting TRBD1. J was trimmed by 4 bases and V by 5 bases; bases with no gene match: 7. CDR1 and CDR2 (germline): MGHDK, SYGVNS. This CDR3 is built from 14 residues. CDR3 loop: CASSNQQGSTEAFF. The DNA for the CDR3 is TGTGCCAGCAGTAATCAACAGGGGTCCACTGAAGCTTTCTTT.

The chain carries TRBV9 and TRBJ1-2; perhaps TRBD1 as D (5 bases). There are 13 residues in the CDR3. Germline V CDR1 and CDR2: SGDLS, YYNGEE. V lost 3 bases and J 7 bases, leaving 13 bases between the germline ends. This chain's CDR3 is CASSAGTDCGYTF. Here the CDR3 DNA reads TGTGCCAGCAGCGCTGGGACGGACTGTGGCTACACCTTC.

This clonotype was counted many times. The rearrangement uses TRBV12-3 or TRBV12-4 and TRBJ1-1; no clear D gene. V gave up 3 bases and J gave up 5 bases, with 7 bases separating them. The CDR3 has 12 residues. The CDR3 DNA reads as TGTGCCAGCAGTTTTAGAAGGACTGAAGCTTTCTTT. This gives the protein CASSFRRTEAFF.

This clonotype was counted only a few times. The J gene is TRBJ1-5, the V gene TRBV27; a possible D gene is TRBD1 (5 bases). Germline CDR1 is MNHEY and CDR2 is SMNVEV (reference sequence). Trimming left V 2 bases short and J 0 bases short, with 8 bases between. The CDR3 has 15 amino acids. CDR3 coding DNA: TGTGCCAGCAGTTTAAGGGGACGTAGCAATCAGCCCCAGCATTTT. Its protein product is CASSLRGRSNQPQHF.

This clonotype was recorded a few times. V usage is TRBV7-6 and J usage is TRBJ1-4; D remains unclear. Looked up from germline, CDR1 is SGHVS and CDR2 is FNYEAQ. This CDR3 is built from 14 residues. The V end was cut by 1 base, the J end by 8 bases, with 11 bases between. The CDR3 DNA reads as TGTGCCAGCAGCTTAGGCCCCTCGGGGGAAAAACTGTTTTTT. Translated, it gives CASSLGPSGEKLFF.

The gene calls are TRBV2 and TRBJ1-5; 9 bases fit TRBD1. The CDR3 sequence is 14 residues long. Germline V gene sequence: CDR1 SNHLY, CDR2 FYNNEI. The V segment lost 8 bases and the J segment 2 bases; nucleotides outside the gene matches: 4. In nucleotides, the CDR3 is TGTGCCAGCCGGACAGGGGCGGGCAATCAGCCCCAGCATTTT. Translated: CASRTGAGNQPQHF.

This clonotype has ten or more counts. The rearrangement joins TRBV30 to TRBJ1-2; no clear D. V was pared by 5 bases and J by 8 bases, with 12 bases between. The CDR3 covers 11 residues. Germline CDR1 is GTSNPN and CDR2 is SVGIG (reference sequence). As DNA, the CDR3 is TGTGCCTGGGGACTTTGGATAGGCTACACCTTC. Translated: CAWGLWIGYTF. The full variable domain, in which reference TRBV30 and TRBJ1-2 provide the parts outside the CDR3, is SQTIHQWPATLVQPVGSPLSLECTVEGTSNPNLYWYRQAAGRGLQLLFYSVGIGQISSEVPQNLSASRPQDRQFILSSKKLLLSDSGFYLCAWGLWIGYTFGSGTRLTVV.

This clonotype was found a few times. The V and J genes are TRBV28 and TRBJ2-5; 7 bases are shared with TRBD2. V lost 7 bases to trimming and J lost 0 bases; unmatched junction nucleotides: 8. The CDR3 covers 15 residues. Germline V CDR1 and CDR2: MDHEN, SYDVKM. The CDR3 nucleotides read TGTGCCAGCATGAGTGCGGGGGAGTACCAAGAGACCCAGTACTTC. Translation gives CASMSAGEYQETQYF.

The chain links TRBV28 to TRBJ2-1; D is possibly TRBD2 (6 bases). V was trimmed by 2 bases and J by 2 bases, leaving 7 bases between them. In germline, CDR1 is MDHEN, CDR2 SYDVKM. The CDR3 length is 14 residues. The CDR3: CASSLRGTYNEQFF. For the CDR3, the DNA is TGTGCCAGCAGTTTACGGGGGACCTACAATGAGCAGTTCTTC.

As to this clonotype: A single base separates this from a much larger clone, so it may be a read error. Without the conserved terminal phenylalanine or tryptophan, this CDR3 likely stems from a read error. The chain has TRBV4-3 and TRBJ1-1, with 7 nucleotides matching TRBD1. The CDR3 spans 14 residues. V shed 0 bases, J shed 3 bases, and the junction held 1 base outside the gene matches. Germline values: CDR1 LGHNA, CDR2 YSLEER. CDR3 sequence reads: CASSQETGDTEAFL. Written as DNA, the CDR3 is TGCGCCAGCAGCCAAGAAACAGGGGACACTGAAGCTTTCCTT.

This clonotype was observed many times. The chain links TRBV28 to TRBJ2-7; possible D gene TRBD1, 6 bases. The CDR3 totals 13 residues. Deletions cut 6 bases from V and 6 bases from J, with 15 bases between. Germline CDR1 and CDR2: MDHEN and SYDVKM. CDR3 nucleotides: TGTGCCAGCAGAGGAAACAGGGCTGGCGAGCAGTACTTC. Translation: CASRGNRAGEQYF. The variable domain in full, with the rest retrieved from reference TRBV28 and TRBJ2-7, is DVKVTQSSRYLVKRTGEKVFLECVQDMDHENMFWYRQDPGLGLRLIYFSYDVKMKEKGDIPEGYSVSREKKERFSLILESASTNQTSMYLCASRGNRAGEQYFGPGTRLTVT.

This clonotype was recorded at least ten times. The chain joins TRBV2 to TRBJ1-5, with D possibly TRBD1 on 6 matching bases. The CDR3 runs 15 residues. V was clipped by 4 bases and J by 4 bases, with 14 bases between them. CDR1 and CDR2 (germline): SNHLY, FYNNEI. For the CDR3, the DNA is TGTGCCAGCAGTGCCCCCAAAGGGGGAAATCAGCCCCAGCATTTT. Its protein is CASSAPKGGNQPQHF.

There are many counts of this clonotype. The chain joins TRBV11-3 to TRBJ1-5; D call uncertain. The germline CDR1 and CDR2 sequences are SGHNT and YENEEA. The CDR3 has 17 amino acids. Trimming pared 10 bases from V and 2 bases from J, leaving 24 bases between. This chain's CDR3 is CATPSPDELSGNQPQHF. CDR3 DNA sequence: TGTGCCACCCCTAGCCCCGATGAATTGTCTGGCAATCAGCCCCAGCATTTT.

This clonotype was recorded many times. The rearrangement uses TRBV6-6 and TRBJ1-5; no clear D gene. V was cut by 2 bases and J by 2 bases, with 4 bases left in between. The CDR3 is 13 amino acids. Germline loops: CDR1 MNHNY, CDR2 SVGAGI (reference sequence). Here the CDR3 reads CASSYQGNQPQHF. CDR3 sequence (DNA): TGTGCCAGCAGTTACCAGGGCAATCAGCCCCAGCATTTT.

This clonotype was found many times. The rearrangement links TRBV20-1 to TRBJ2-1, with 8 positions matching TRBD2. Looked up from germline, CDR1 is DFQATT and CDR2 is SNEGSKA (reference sequence). The CDR3 runs 15 residues. The V and J ends lost 0 bases and 2 bases, in that order; junction bases with no gene match: 3. This CDR3 is CSAREGAGAYNEQFF. In nucleotides, the CDR3 is TGCAGTGCTAGAGAAGGAGCGGGGGCCTACAATGAGCAGTTCTTC.

There are many counts of this clonotype. The chain links TRBV18 to TRBJ1-5; a weak D match, TRBD1 (6 bases). CDR3 length: 14 amino acids. Germline V lookup: CDR1 KGHSH, CDR2 LQKENI. The V gene lost 2 bases and the J gene lost 7 bases, with 12 bases spanning the gap. The CDR3 here is CASSPETGDQPQHF. The CDR3 DNA reads as TGTGCCAGCTCACCAGAGACAGGTGACCAGCCCCAGCATTTT.

The chain recombines TRBV25-1 with TRBJ2-2, with no clear D. The CDR3 runs 16 residues. The V and J ends lost 7 bases and 1 base respectively, with 16 bases between them. Per germline, CDR1 MGHDK and CDR2 SYGVNS. This CDR3 reads CASTNPESENTGELFF. The CDR3 DNA reads TGTGCCAGCACCAACCCTGAATCAGAGAACACCGGGGAGCTGTTTTTT.

The V call is TRBV2, the J call TRBJ2-2; TRBD2 aligns across 9 bases. CDR3 length: 16 amino acids. Germline CDR1 reads SNHLY; CDR2 reads FYNNEI. Germline trimming cut 5 bases from V and 1 base from J; bases unmatched to any gene: 5. The CDR3 DNA sequence: TGTGCCAGCAGTCTGCTAGCGGGGTTGAACACCGGGGAGCTGTTTTTT. It codes for CASSLLAGLNTGELFF.

In its sample, this clonotype was seen a few times. The V gene is TRBV2, the J gene TRBJ2-5; 9 positions match TRBD1. In germline, CDR1 is SNHLY, CDR2 FYNNEI. The CDR3 has 13 residues. Trimming cost V 8 bases and J 1 base; bases outside gene matches: 2. CDR3 in amino acids: CASRDRVQETQYF. The CDR3 coding sequence is TGTGCCAGCCGGGACAGGGTCCAAGAGACCCAGTACTTC.

The chain couples TRBV6-2 or TRBV6-3 to TRBJ1-2; D might be TRBD1 (5 bases). This CDR3 is 13 amino acids long. With 4 bases removed from V and 5 bases from J, the gap between germline ends came to 11 bases. Germline V gene data show CDR1 as MNHEY and CDR2 as SVGEGT. The DNA of the CDR3 is TGTGCCAGCAGTTCAGGGATCCCGTATGGCTACACCTTC. Protein product: CASSSGIPYGYTF.

This clonotype turned up a few times. This sequence joins TRBV7-2 and TRBJ2-1, with 8 bases identical to TRBD1. Germline trimming cut 2 bases from V and 3 bases from J; bases unmatched to any gene: 3. Per germline, CDR1 SGHTA and CDR2 FQGNSA. The CDR3 has 15 amino acids. The CDR3 reads CASSLPGTGYNEQFF. As DNA, the CDR3 is TGTGCCAGCAGCTTACCTGGGACAGGCTACAATGAGCAGTTCTTC. Filled out from reference TRBV7-2 and TRBJ2-1, the complete variable domain reads GAGVSQSPSNKVTEKGKDVELRCDPISGHTALYWYRQSLGQGLEFLIYFQGNSAPDKSGLPSDRFSAERTGGSVSTLTIQRTQQEDSAVYLCASSLPGTGYNEQFFGPGTRLTVL.

This clonotype was picked up many times. J is TRBJ2-3 and V is TRBV12-3 or TRBV12-4; 9 bases fit TRBD1. This CDR3 contains 16 residues. V was pared by 5 bases and J by 4 bases, with 10 bases of the junction left unmatched. The CDR3 sequence is CASSGDRGRLSDTQYF. The DNA for the CDR3 is TGTGCCAGCAGTGGAGACAGGGGGAGGCTTTCAGATACGCAGTATTTT.

The J gene is TRBJ2-4, the V gene TRBV3-1; 8 bases align to TRBD2. The J segment lost 0 bases and the V segment lost 1 base, leaving 5 bases of the junction unmatched. The CDR3 consists of 17 residues. CDR1 LGHDT and CDR2 YNNKEL come from the germline V gene (reference sequence). The CDR3 here is CASSQVAAGVAKNIQYF. CDR3 in DNA: TGTGCCAGCAGCCAAGTGGCAGCGGGGGTAGCCAAAAACATTCAGTACTTC.

Many counts were recorded for this clonotype. CDR3 DNA: TGTGCCAGCAGTCCCGGACAGTTCTCCTACGAGCAGTACTTC. Residues: CASSPGQFSYEQYF. This chain uses TRBV28 with TRBJ2-7, with a weak D call TRBD1 (6 bases). V lost 5 bases and J lost 0, with 11 bases in between. This CDR3 has 14 residues. CDR1 is MDHEN and CDR2 is SYDVKM in the germline V gene.

Details on this clonotype: One junction end does not reproduce the germline sequence, and a read error may be involved. The chain joins TRBV20-1 to TRBJ1-2; TRBD1 matches at 9 bases. The CDR3 has 12 residues. Germline-derived CDR1 and CDR2 are DFQATT and SNEGSKA (reference sequence). CDR3 in DNA: TGTAGTGCTAGACAGGGGGGTTATGGCTACACCTTC. Translation gives CSARQGGYGYTF.

In this sample, this clonotype turned up many times. The rearrangement joins TRBV10-3 to TRBJ2-4; 12 nucleotides match TRBD2. Germline assignment: CDR1 ENHRY and CDR2 SYGVKD. The ends lost 3 bases at V and 1 base at J; junction bases unmatched: 1. CDR3 length: 16 residues. CDR3 sequence reads: CAISDGLAGAKNIQYF. CDR3 DNA: TGTGCCATCAGTGACGGACTAGCGGGGGCCAAAAACATTCAGTACTTC.

This clonotype has a handful of counts. This chain uses TRBV28 with TRBJ1-5; possible D gene TRBD1, 5 bases. The CDR3 covers 14 residues. Trimming removed 3 bases from V and 2 bases from J, with 8 bases in between. Germline V gives CDR1 MDHEN, CDR2 SYDVKM. The DNA for the CDR3 is TGTGCCAGCAGTTTTAGAGGGGGCAATCAGCCCCAGCATTTT. The encoded protein is CASSFRGGNQPQHF.

The chain recombines TRBV10-2 with TRBJ2-3; TRBD1 is a possible D gene (6 bases). Trimming shortened V by 0 bases and J by 4 bases, and 14 bases separated the two germline ends. CDR3 length: 16 amino acids. Germline V lookup: CDR1 WSHSY, CDR2 SAAADI. This CDR3 reads CASSESNWGQSDTQYF. Here the CDR3 DNA reads TGCGCCAGCAGTGAGTCGAACTGGGGGCAGTCAGATACGCAGTATTTT.

This clonotype was seen a few times. The V gene is TRBV5-1, the J gene TRBJ2-1, with D possibly matching TRBD1 (6 bases). CDR3 length: 14 residues. Germline-derived CDR1 and CDR2 are SGHRS and YFSETQ. The V and J ends lost 0 bases and 6 bases respectively, with 10 bases between them. This CDR3 is CASSLGRTANEQFF. The CDR3 coding sequence is TGCGCCAGCAGCTTGGGCCGGACAGCCAATGAGCAGTTCTTC.